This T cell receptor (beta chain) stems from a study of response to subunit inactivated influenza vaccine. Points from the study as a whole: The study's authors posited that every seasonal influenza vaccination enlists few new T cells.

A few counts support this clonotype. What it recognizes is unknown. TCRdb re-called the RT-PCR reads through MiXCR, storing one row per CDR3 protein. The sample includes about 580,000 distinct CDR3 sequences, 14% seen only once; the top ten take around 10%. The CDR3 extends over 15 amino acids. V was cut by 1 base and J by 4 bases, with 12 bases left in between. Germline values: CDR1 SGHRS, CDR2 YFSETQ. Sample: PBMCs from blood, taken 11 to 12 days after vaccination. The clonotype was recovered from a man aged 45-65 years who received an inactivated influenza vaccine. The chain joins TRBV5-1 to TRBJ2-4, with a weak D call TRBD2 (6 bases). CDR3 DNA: TGCGCCAGCAGCTTGTCCGGGACTGGGAAAAACATTCAGTACTTC. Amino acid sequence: CASSLSGTGKNIQYF.